A selection of T cell receptor beta chains follows, all from one sample in a study of Ad26.COV2.S vaccination and SARS-CoV-2 variants. Measured with immunoSEQ multiplex PCR; TCRdb has only the in-frame clones, and not every one. In the table there are 410,000 or so clones, 75% to 95% of which are singletons. The sample in question was peripheral blood, obtained in a trial of Ad26.COV2.S vaccine versus placebo. These TCRs come from a person aged 18-60 years who received the Ad26.COV2.S COVID-19 vaccine or a placebo. Each CDR3 is given with its conserved first and last residue. The order of the fields is CDR3 length, clone size, J gene, D gene, V gene, CDR3 DNA, CDR3 protein. The D gene is left open where the match is weak. The size field is filled for only some rows; it gives once, few, many or a size class.

CDR3 length: 12; clone size: .; J gene: TRBJ1-2; D gene: TRBD1; V gene: TRBV29-1; CDR3 DNA: TGCAGCGTTATTACAGGGGGGGATGGCTACACCTTC; CDR3 protein: CSVITGGDGYTF
CDR3 length: 13; clone size: .; J gene: TRBJ2-7; D gene: TRBD1; V gene: TRBV27; CDR3 DNA: TGTGCCAGCAGTACCGGACAGGGCTACGAGCAGTACTTC; CDR3 protein: CASSTGQGYEQYF
CDR3 length: 15; clone size: .; J gene: TRBJ2-1; D gene: .; V gene: TRBV7-9; CDR3 DNA: TGTGCCAGCAGCTTAATGACGGTTAGGTTGAATGAGCAGTTCTTC; CDR3 protein: CASSLMTVRLNEQFF
CDR3 length: 16; clone size: .; J gene: TRBJ1-5; D gene: .; V gene: TRBV15; CDR3 DNA: TGTGCCACCAGCAGATCCAAGCAGGTCAGCAATCAGCCCCAGCATTTT; CDR3 protein: CATSRSKQVSNQPQHF
CDR3 length: 15; clone size: few; J gene: TRBJ2-7; D gene: .; V gene: TRBV4-1; CDR3 DNA: TGCGCCAGCAGCCAAGCGGGCAGATCAACCTACGAGCAGTACTTC; CDR3 protein: CASSQAGRSTYEQYF
CDR3 length: 15; clone size: .; J gene: TRBJ2-5; D gene: .; V gene: TRBV6-5; CDR3 DNA: TGTGCCAGCAGTCGACTGCTCCCGCAGTCAGAGACCCAGTACTTC; CDR3 protein: CASSRLLPQSETQYF
CDR3 length: 15; clone size: .; J gene: TRBJ2-5; D gene: TRBD2; V gene: TRBV5-1; CDR3 DNA: TGCGCCAGCAAGGTAACTAGCGGGAGCCAAGAGACCCAGTACTTC; CDR3 protein: CASKVTSGSQETQYF
CDR3 length: 15; clone size: .; J gene: TRBJ2-7; D gene: .; V gene: TRBV5-1; CDR3 DNA: TGCGCCAGCAGGACTGTGAGTAGTGCAGGCCACGAGCAGTACTTC; CDR3 protein: CASRTVSSAGHEQYF
CDR3 length: 13; clone size: .; J gene: TRBJ1-2; D gene: .; V gene: TRBV7-2; CDR3 DNA: TGTGCCAGCAGCCCGGACATTAACTATGGCTACACCTTC; CDR3 protein: CASSPDINYGYTF
CDR3 length: 17; clone size: .; J gene: TRBJ1-4; D gene: .; V gene: TRBV11-2; CDR3 DNA: TGTGCCAGCAGCTTAAATTTGGGCAGACAGGCAGATCGGGAACTGTTTTTT; CDR3 protein: CASSLNLGRQADRELFF
CDR3 length: 15; clone size: .; J gene: TRBJ2-5; D gene: .; V gene: TRBV24-1; CDR3 DNA: TGTGCCACCAGTGACCCGACGGGGTTCCAAGAGACCCAGTACTTC; CDR3 protein: CATSDPTGFQETQYF
CDR3 length: 12; clone size: .; J gene: TRBJ1-5; D gene: .; V gene: TRBV6-5; CDR3 DNA: TGTGCCAGCAGACCAGGAGGGGAGTCCCAGCATTTT; CDR3 protein: CASRPGGESQHF
CDR3 length: 13; clone size: few; J gene: TRBJ1-5; D gene: .; V gene: TRBV3-1/TRBV3-2; CDR3 DNA: TGTGCCAGCAGCCAAGGTACACGGCAGCCCCAGCATTTT; CDR3 protein: CASSQGTRQPQHF
CDR3 length: 12; clone size: .; J gene: TRBJ2-1; D gene: .; V gene: TRBV14; CDR3 DNA: TGTGCCAGCAGGGGTTCTCGTCGTGAGCAGTTCTTC; CDR3 protein: CASRGSRREQFF
CDR3 length: 15; clone size: .; J gene: TRBJ1-6; D gene: .; V gene: TRBV7-6; CDR3 DNA: TGTGCCAGCAGCTTATCTACCGGGGACAATTCACCCCTCCACTTT; CDR3 protein: CASSLSTGDNSPLHF
CDR3 length: 18; clone size: .; J gene: TRBJ2-2; D gene: TRBD1; V gene: TRBV2; CDR3 DNA: TGTGCCAGCACCCCCTCCCGAGGACAGGGCGTCCCCACCGGGGAGCTGTTTTTT; CDR3 protein: CASTPSRGQGVPTGELFF
CDR3 length: 16; clone size: .; J gene: TRBJ2-1; D gene: .; V gene: TRBV14; CDR3 DNA: TGTGCCAGCAGCCAAGTAGGAGGTGGCACCTACAATGAGCAGTTCTTC; CDR3 protein: CASSQVGGGTYNEQFF
CDR3 length: 11; clone size: .; J gene: TRBJ1-2; D gene: .; V gene: TRBV6-5; CDR3 DNA: TGTGCCAGCGCTAGAATCTATGGCTACACCTTC; CDR3 protein: CASARIYGYTF
CDR3 length: 14; clone size: .; J gene: TRBJ2-1; D gene: TRBD2; V gene: TRBV7-2; CDR3 DNA: TGTGCCAGCAGCCCCCGACTAGCGGGTGATGAGCAGTTCTTC; CDR3 protein: CASSPRLAGDEQFF
CDR3 length: 15; clone size: .; J gene: TRBJ1-1; D gene: TRBD1; V gene: TRBV9; CDR3 DNA: TGTGCCAGCAGCCATAACAGGGGGGGTAACACTGAAGCTTTCTTT; CDR3 protein: CASSHNRGGNTEAFF
CDR3 length: 15; clone size: .; J gene: TRBJ2-1; D gene: .; V gene: TRBV6-4; CDR3 DNA: TGTGCCAGCAGTGACGGCGGCGACTCCTACAATGAGCAGTTCTTC; CDR3 protein: CASSDGGDSYNEQFF
CDR3 length: 14; clone size: .; J gene: TRBJ2-5; D gene: .; V gene: TRBV7-2; CDR3 DNA: TGTGCCAGCAGCTTAGTTAGCGGAAAAGAGACCCAGTACTTC; CDR3 protein: CASSLVSGKETQYF
CDR3 length: 15; clone size: .; J gene: TRBJ2-7; D gene: .; V gene: TRBV11-2; CDR3 DNA: TGTGCCAGCAGCTTAGTTTGGGCCTCTAACTACGAGCAGTACTTC; CDR3 protein: CASSLVWASNYEQYF
CDR3 length: 13; clone size: .; J gene: TRBJ2-7; D gene: .; V gene: TRBV6-2/TRBV6-3; CDR3 DNA: TGTGCCAGCAGTTACTCCGCAGGCTACGAGCAGTACTTC; CDR3 protein: CASSYSAGYEQYF
CDR3 length: 15; clone size: .; J gene: TRBJ1-1; D gene: .; V gene: TRBV21-1; CDR3 DNA: TGTGCCAGCAGCAAACGGTGGAGGATGGACACTGAAGCTTTCTTT; CDR3 protein: CASSKRWRMDTEAFF
CDR3 length: 15; clone size: .; J gene: TRBJ1-1; D gene: .; V gene: TRBV5-5; CDR3 DNA: TGTGCCAGCAGCCGCGCGTTGGGACCGAACACTGAAGCTTTCTTT; CDR3 protein: CASSRALGPNTEAFF
CDR3 length: 15; clone size: .; J gene: TRBJ1-3; D gene: .; V gene: TRBV3-1/TRBV3-2; CDR3 DNA: TGTGCCAGCAGCCAAGAAGTGTTATTTGGAAACACCATATATTTT; CDR3 protein: CASSQEVLFGNTIYF
CDR3 length: 13; clone size: .; J gene: TRBJ1-2; D gene: .; V gene: TRBV7-2; CDR3 DNA: TGTGCCAGCAGCTTACCGACCTACTATGGCTACACCTTC; CDR3 protein: CASSLPTYYGYTF
CDR3 length: 16; clone size: few; J gene: TRBJ2-2; D gene: .; V gene: TRBV9; CDR3 DNA: TGTGCCAGCAGCGTAGTAATAGCGCCTTACACCGGGGAGCTGTTTTTT; CDR3 protein: CASSVVIAPYTGELFF
CDR3 length: 11; clone size: .; J gene: TRBJ2-2; D gene: .; V gene: TRBV6-1; CDR3 DNA: TGTGCCAGCAGTGAAACCGGGGAGCTGTTTTTT; CDR3 protein: CASSETGELFF
CDR3 length: 15; clone size: .; J gene: TRBJ2-5; D gene: TRBD1; V gene: TRBV3-1/TRBV3-2; CDR3 DNA: TGTGCCAGCAGCCACCTCGGGACAGGTCGAGAGACCCAGTACTTC; CDR3 protein: CASSHLGTGRETQYF
CDR3 length: 13; clone size: .; J gene: TRBJ2-7; D gene: .; V gene: TRBV2; CDR3 DNA: TGTGCCAGCAATTCTGGTCCAACCTACGAGCAGTACTTC; CDR3 protein: CASNSGPTYEQYF
CDR3 length: 14; clone size: .; J gene: TRBJ2-1; D gene: .; V gene: TRBV10-3; CDR3 DNA: TGTGCCATCAGTGACGGCAGGGCTAACAATGAGCAGTTCTTC; CDR3 protein: CAISDGRANNEQFF
CDR3 length: 14; clone size: .; J gene: TRBJ1-3; D gene: .; V gene: TRBV19; CDR3 DNA: TGTGCCAGTAGTGAAGGGATGTCTGGAAACACCATATATTTT; CDR3 protein: CASSEGMSGNTIYF
CDR3 length: 16; clone size: .; J gene: TRBJ2-4; D gene: .; V gene: TRBV2; CDR3 DNA: TGTGCCAGCAGTGCTATCGACTTACTAGCCAAAAACATTCAGTACTTC; CDR3 protein: CASSAIDLLAKNIQYF
CDR3 length: 15; clone size: .; J gene: TRBJ2-7; D gene: TRBD2; V gene: TRBV7-8; CDR3 DNA: TGTGCCAGCAGCTTAGGCGGGAGAGGCTCCTACGAGCAGTACTTC; CDR3 protein: CASSLGGRGSYEQYF
CDR3 length: 15; clone size: .; J gene: TRBJ2-1; D gene: .; V gene: TRBV5-1; CDR3 DNA: TGCGCCAGCAGCTTGGTACGGGGTTCCTACAATGAGCAGTTCTTC; CDR3 protein: CASSLVRGSYNEQFF
CDR3 length: 16; clone size: .; J gene: TRBJ1-4; D gene: .; V gene: TRBV24-1; CDR3 DNA: TGTGCCACCAGTGAGGCCGGGGCTGCAACTAATGAAAAACTGTTTTTT; CDR3 protein: CATSEAGAATNEKLFF
CDR3 length: 12; clone size: .; J gene: TRBJ1-2; D gene: TRBD1; V gene: TRBV12-3/TRBV12-4; CDR3 DNA: TGTGCCAGCAGTTCCGGACAGGGCGATCATACCTTC; CDR3 protein: CASSSGQGDHTF
CDR3 length: 12; clone size: .; J gene: TRBJ2-1; D gene: .; V gene: TRBV5-1; CDR3 DNA: TGCGCCAGCAGCTGGAGGGGGGGTGAGCAGTTCTTC; CDR3 protein: CASSWRGGEQFF
CDR3 length: 15; clone size: .; J gene: TRBJ2-3; D gene: .; V gene: TRBV6-5; CDR3 DNA: TGTGCCAGCAGTTACTCCTGGGACGCCGGGGGTACGCAGTATTTT; CDR3 protein: CASSYSWDAGGTQYF
CDR3 length: 14; clone size: .; J gene: TRBJ1-1; D gene: TRBD1; V gene: TRBV6-5; CDR3 DNA: TGTGCCAGCAGGCCGGGACAGATGAACACTGAAGCTTTCTTT; CDR3 protein: CASRPGQMNTEAFF
CDR3 length: 14; clone size: .; J gene: TRBJ1-5; D gene: .; V gene: TRBV6-1; CDR3 DNA: TGTGCCAGCAGTGAACAAGGTAATGGTCAGCCCCAGCATTTT; CDR3 protein: CASSEQGNGQPQHF
CDR3 length: 13; clone size: .; J gene: TRBJ2-7; D gene: TRBD1; V gene: TRBV6-2/TRBV6-3; CDR3 DNA: TGTGCCAGCAGCCGGGGACAGGTTTACGAGCAGTACTTC; CDR3 protein: CASSRGQVYEQYF